The 26 T cell receptor beta chains in this list originate from one sample, sequenced in a study of cytomegalovirus exposure and HLA in healthy donors. Primers for the PCR totalled 60 Vbeta and 13 Jbeta. Method: immunoSEQ multiplex PCR; TCRdb's copy keeps in-frame clones and lacks some. The listing contains 150,000 to 200,000 clones. The sequenced sample consisted of PBMCs. The receptor source for this set is a man aged 25-40 years in good health and CMV-seronegative.

The chain links TRBV19 to TRBJ2-5, with 11 nucleotides matching TRBD2. CDR3 length equals 16 residues. The germline V gene has CDR1 LNHDA and CDR2 SQIVND (reference sequence). V was pared by 6 bases and J by 1 base, with 7 bases of the junction left unmatched. The CDR3 reads CASRPGGTSGQETQYF. The CDR3 nucleotides read TGTGCCAGTAGGCCTGGGGGGACTAGCGGCCAAGAGACCCAGTACTTC.

This chain connects TRBV7-2 to TRBJ2-3; 13 nucleotides align to TRBD2. V shed 2 bases and J 7 bases; nucleotides not matched to a gene: 12. The germline gives CDR1 SGHTA, CDR2 FQGNSA. The CDR3 has 18 amino acids. The CDR3 sequence: CASSLSAQLAGGLYTQYF. As DNA, the CDR3 is TGTGCCAGCAGCTTATCGGCCCAACTAGCGGGAGGGCTATATACGCAGTATTTT.

V usage is TRBV5-1 and J usage is TRBJ1-4; 9 bases agree with TRBD1. This CDR3 region has 15 residues. The trim removed 3 bases at V and 8 bases at J, leaving 8 bases unmatched. From germline, CDR1 is SGHRS and CDR2 YFSETQ. The DNA of the CDR3 is TGCGCCAGCAGCTCGAGGACAGGGGTGTACGAAAAACTGTTTTTT. This gives the protein CASSSRTGVYEKLFF.

The chain carries TRBV7-7 and TRBJ2-7, with TRBD1 matching over 9 bases. Germline V gene data show CDR1 as SSHAT and CDR2 as FNYEAQ (reference sequence). The CDR3 is made up of 15 amino acids. Germline trimming cut 1 base from V and 3 bases from J; bases unmatched to any gene: 4. CDR3 in amino acids: CASSLGQGDGYEQYF. The CDR3 DNA is TGTGCCAGCAGCTTAGGACAGGGGGATGGCTACGAGCAGTACTTC.

The rearrangement joins TRBV29-1 to TRBJ1-2; TRBD1 matches at 9 bases. CDR3 length: 14 amino acids. Trimming cost V 1 base and J 8 bases; bases outside gene matches: 8. CDR1 SQVTM and CDR2 ANQGSEA come from the germline V gene. CDR3 nucleotide sequence: TGCAGCGTTGAAGTCCAGGACAGGGGAGGAGGCTACACCTTC. Protein sequence: CSVEVQDRGGGYTF. The variable domain in full, completed from reference TRBV29-1 and TRBJ1-2, reads SAVISQKPSRDICQRGTSLTIQCQVDSQVTMMFWYRQQPGQSLTLIATANQGSEATYESGFVIDKFPISRPNLTFSTLTVSNMSPEDSSIYLCSVEVQDRGGGYTFGSGTRLTVV.

This chain connects TRBV7-8 to TRBJ2-1, with D possibly TRBD2 on 6 matching bases. The ends were cut back, 2 bases at V and 6 bases at J, with 11 bases in the middle. CDR3 length: 14 residues. Germline CDR1 SGHVS, CDR2 FQNEAQ. CDR3 sequence: CASSLLASANEQFF. The CDR3 nucleotides read TGTGCCAGCAGCTTACTAGCGAGTGCCAATGAGCAGTTCTTC.

The chain is built from TRBV19 and TRBJ1-6; no firm D call. The V gene lost 7 bases and the J gene lost 5 bases, with 9 bases spanning the gap. The germline V gene encodes CDR1 LNHDA and CDR2 SQIVND (reference sequence). The CDR3 is 13 residues long. The CDR3 loop reads CASNGIHNSPLHF. In nucleotides, the CDR3 is TGTGCCAGTAACGGGATCCATAATTCACCCCTCCACTTT.

The chain employs TRBV5-1 and TRBJ2-3; no clear D gene. Between the trimmed V and J ends, which lost 0 bases and 0 bases, there was a span of 5 bases. Looked up from germline, CDR1 is SGHRS and CDR2 is YFSETQ. This CDR3 is 14 amino acids long. The CDR3, as DNA: TGCGCCAGCAGCTTGGCCAGAAGCACAGATACGCAGTATTTT. Amino acids: CASSLARSTDTQYF.

The genes are TRBV4-1 and TRBJ2-7, with 10 positions matching TRBD1. Trimming removed 0 bases from V and 4 bases from J; junction bases left unmatched: 3. The V gene's germline CDR1 is MGHRA and CDR2 YSYEKL. The CDR3 length is 15 residues. This chain's CDR3 is CASSQERDRGYEQYF. The CDR3 DNA is TGCGCCAGCAGCCAAGAAAGGGACAGGGGTTACGAGCAGTACTTC.

The chain joins TRBV4-2 to TRBJ2-5; 9 nucleotides match TRBD2. J lost 2 bases, V lost 1 base, and 8 bases had no gene match. Germline V lookup: CDR1 LGHNA, CDR2 YNFKEQ. The CDR3 length is 17 residues. This CDR3 is CASSQGVASGTQETQYF. The DNA for the CDR3 is TGTGCCAGCAGCCAAGGGGTGGCTAGCGGGACTCAAGAGACCCAGTACTTC.

V and J are TRBV18 and TRBJ1-1; D uncertain. Germline-derived CDR1 and CDR2 are KGHSH and LQKENI. CDR3 length: 15 residues. With 5 bases removed from V and 1 base from J, the gap between germline ends came to 14 bases. This CDR3 is CASSTSSGSNTEAFF. Here the CDR3 DNA reads TGTGCCAGCTCAACTTCGTCAGGTTCGAACACTGAAGCTTTCTTT.

This chain links TRBV6-5 with TRBJ2-5; a possible D gene is TRBD1 (6 bases). TRBJ2-7 explains the end of the DNA better; the J call may be wrong. Germline values: CDR1 MNHEY, CDR2 SVGAGI. The CDR3 runs 14 residues. The CDR3 DNA follows: TGTGCCAGCAGGCGAACAGGGACCACCTACGAGCAGTACTTC. As protein: CASRRTGTTYEQYF.

This rearrangement joins TRBV10-1 to TRBJ2-2; 11 bases align to TRBD2. The V gene end was trimmed by 3 bases and the J gene end by 5 bases; junction bases not matched to a gene: 5. The CDR3 spans 16 residues. From germline, CDR1 is WNHNN and CDR2 SYGVQD (reference sequence). Here the CDR3 reads CASSELAGVNTGELFF. DNA of the CDR3: TGCGCCAGCAGTGAACTAGCGGGAGTTAATACCGGGGAGCTGTTTTTT.

The CDR3 DNA reads TGTGCCAGCTCACCCACCATACTAGCGGGAGCCGGGGAGCTGTTTTTT. It translates to CASSPTILAGAGELFF. This chain links TRBV18 with TRBJ2-2; 11 nucleotides agree with TRBD2. The CDR3 is 16 residues long. Trimming took 3 bases from V and 6 from J; bases not matched to a gene: 6. Germline values: CDR1 KGHSH, CDR2 LQKENI.

The genes are TRBV28 and TRBJ1-2; D may be TRBD1 (5 bases). V gave up 5 bases and J gave up 8 bases, with 15 bases separating them. CDR3 length equals 13 residues. Germline values: CDR1 MDHEN, CDR2 SYDVKM. This CDR3 is CASSAARVGGYTF. The CDR3 DNA reads TGTGCCAGCAGTGCCGCCAGGGTGGGGGGCTACACCTTC.

V gene TRBV28 combines with J gene TRBJ2-7; 9 nucleotides match TRBD1. Germline CDR1 and CDR2: MDHEN and SYDVKM. CDR3 length: 16 amino acids. The V and J ends lost 3 bases and 2 bases, in that order; junction bases with no gene match: 8. As DNA, the CDR3 is TGTGCCAGCAGTTTTTATGTGGGACAGGGAACCTACGAGCAGTACTTC. Amino acids: CASSFYVGQGTYEQYF.

V is TRBV5-6 and J is TRBJ1-6; D gene unclear. Germline CDR1 and CDR2: SGHDT and YYEEEE. The length of the CDR3 is 14 residues. V was pared by 0 bases and J by 3 bases, with 4 bases between. CDR3 loop: CASSLGSYNSPLHF. CDR3 bases: TGTGCCAGCAGCTTGGGCAGCTATAATTCACCCCTCCACTTT. Looking up the rest from reference TRBV5-6 and TRBJ1-6 gives the full variable domain: DAGVTQSPTHLIKTRGQQVTLRCSPKSGHDTVSWYQQALGQGPQFIFQYYEEEERQRGNFPDRFSGHQFPNYSSELNVNALLLGDSALYLCASSLGSYNSPLHFGNGTRLTVT.

The chain employs TRBV5-4 and TRBJ2-7; 8 bases match TRBD2. The CDR3 is 16 amino acids. Germline V gene sequence: CDR1 SGHNT, CDR2 YYREEE (reference sequence). Trimming cost V 4 bases and J 1 base; bases outside gene matches: 10. The CDR3 is CASSLSGGGSSYEQYF. CDR3 DNA: TGTGCCAGCAGCCTATCCGGGGGGGGGAGTTCCTACGAGCAGTACTTC.

The V gene is TRBV5-1, the J gene TRBJ2-1; tentatively, D is TRBD2 (7 bases). In germline, CDR1 is SGHRS, CDR2 YFSETQ. Trimming removed 3 bases from V and 3 bases from J, with 10 bases in between. The CDR3 spans 14 residues. The CDR3 region has the DNA TGCGCCAGCAGCTGGGGGGGCGGCTACAATGAGCAGTTCTTC. It encodes CASSWGGGYNEQFF. The full variable domain, with the rest looked up from reference TRBV5-1 and TRBJ2-1, is KAGVTQTPRYLIKTRGQQVTLSCSPISGHRSVSWYQQTPGQGLQFLFEYFSETQRNKGNFPGRFSGRQFSNSRSEMNVSTLELGDSALYLCASSWGGGYNEQFFGPGTRLTVL.

The V gene is TRBV2, the J gene TRBJ1-2; D is ambiguous. Trimming removed 2 bases at V and 2 bases at J, with 12 bases between. The length of the CDR3 is 15 residues. Per germline, CDR1 SNHLY and CDR2 FYNNEI. The CDR3 nucleotides read TGTGCCAGCAGTGAATCGTACAGAAGAAACTATGGCTACACCTTC. Translating gives CASSESYRRNYGYTF.

The chain has TRBV29-1 and TRBJ1-4; tentatively, D is TRBD1 (5 bases). This CDR3 spans 12 amino acids. Germline V CDR1 and CDR2: SQVTM, ANQGSEA. V was shortened by 4 bases and J by 6 bases, with 9 bases between the two germline ends. The CDR3 DNA reads as TGCAGCGTTGCAGGGAATGATGAAAAACTGTTTTTT. Protein sequence: CSVAGNDEKLFF.

The V gene is TRBV28, the J gene TRBJ2-1, with TRBD2 identical over 13 bases. The length of the CDR3 is 16 residues. V trimming: 9 bases; J trimming: 4 bases; junction bases outside the gene matches: 9. CDR1 and CDR2 from the germline V gene are MDHEN and SYDVKM. The CDR3 region is CASKTLTSGRYNEQFF. The CDR3 DNA follows: TGTGCCAGTAAAACACTGACTAGCGGGAGGTACAATGAGCAGTTCTTC.

The chain recombines TRBV5-1 with TRBJ2-7, with D unresolved. V was trimmed by 4 bases and J by 5 bases, leaving 7 bases between them. CDR3 length equals 11 residues. Germline-derived CDR1 and CDR2 are SGHRS and YFSETQ. The CDR3 DNA reads TGCGCCAGCAGCCTGAGCCACGAGCAGTACTTC. Its protein product is CASSLSHEQYF. The variable domain in full, with the rest retrieved from reference TRBV5-1 and TRBJ2-7, is KAGVTQTPRYLIKTRGQQVTLSCSPISGHRSVSWYQQTPGQGLQFLFEYFSETQRNKGNFPGRFSGRQFSNSRSEMNVSTLELGDSALYLCASSLSHEQYFGPGTRLTVT.

The gene calls are TRBV7-3 and TRBJ2-3; perhaps TRBD2 as D (6 bases). Germline-derived CDR1 and CDR2 are SGHTA and FQGTGA. V was clipped by 4 bases and J by 5 bases, with 10 bases between them. The CDR3 loop spans 13 amino acids. The CDR3 region is CASSSGTQDTQYF. The CDR3 bases are TGTGCCAGCAGCTCCGGGACTCAAGATACGCAGTATTTT.

This chain joins TRBV20-1 and TRBJ1-1, with TRBD1 as a possible D gene (5 bases). V was clipped by 5 bases and J by 9 bases, with 13 bases between them. CDR1 and CDR2 (germline): DFQATT, SNEGSKA (reference sequence). The CDR3 covers 11 residues. CDR3 nucleotide sequence: TGCAGTGCTCGCCCAGGGTATCAAGCTTTCTTT. Translated, it gives CSARPGYQAFF.

This chain joins TRBV5-1 and TRBJ2-5; a possible D gene is TRBD2 (6 bases). Gene TRBJ2-7 matches the end of the DNA better, so the J call may be wrong. Germline CDR1 and CDR2: SGHRS and YFSETQ. The CDR3 has 14 residues. The CDR3: CASSPGESSYEQYF. The CDR3 DNA reads as TGCGCCAGCAGCCCGGGAGAGAGCTCCTACGAGCAGTACTTC.